This T cell receptor beta chain was observed in a study of regulatory T cells in long-lasting Graves disease. Notes on the study in general: Accuracy could have been hurt by small sample size.

The V gene end was trimmed by 7 bases and the J gene end by 0 bases; junction bases not matched to a gene: 8. The CDR3 covers 15 residues. Building the TCR beta libraries relied on iRepertoire HTBI primers, and CDR3 regions underwent Arm-PCR. TCRdb recomputed calls from the multiplex PCR reads with MiXCR, one row per CDR3 protein. The sample shows some 560,000 distinct CDR3 sequences, roughly a sixth of them seen only once. This clonotype was detected ten times or more. The antigen remains undetermined. Time point reported: newly diagnosed GD, antithyroid drugs for less than 3 months. Scientists built the TCR library using RNA that was extracted from PBMCs. This sample also appeared in a second study, on T cells in Graves' hyperthyroidism and ophthalmopathy. That report adds: Stable Graves' hyperthyroidism meant no ophthalmopathy progression within 18 months. HTBI primers were used for first-round RT-PCR of the TCR CDR3. Among thyroid clonotypes expanded above 0.001, most also appeared in blood.

The clonotype was recovered from a woman aged 35-65 years with Graves disease. The V call is TRBV12-3 or TRBV12-4, the J call TRBJ1-1, with TRBD1 matching over 7 bases. The specimen comprised peripheral blood mononuclear cells (PBMCs), sampled at new diagnosis, from a patient treated with antithyroid drugs. The CDR3, as DNA: TGTGCCAGCAAGGGAGGGGGCAGTCTGAACACTGAAGCTTTCTTT. It codes for CASKGGGSLNTEAFF.